The rows below give T cell receptor beta chains drawn from one sample of a study of synovial regulatory T cells in juvenile arthritis. The repertoire was sequenced with immunoSEQ multiplex PCR; TCRdb's copy has only in-frame clones and lacks some. The sample features roughly 5,900 clones, with 0.6% to 0.75% in its top ten. The sequencing input was Treg cells from blood. All receptors derive from a donor aged 2-29 years with juvenile idiopathic arthritis. Both conserved end residues are part of each CDR3. The size entry is marked missing in some rows and otherwise reads once, few, many or a size class.

V gene	J gene	clone size	CDR3 protein
TRBV5-1	TRBJ2-3	-	CASSLLADTQYF
TRBV6-5	TRBJ1-1	-	CASRISWGEAFF
TRBV7-8	TRBJ1-3	-	CASSYSPDRSSGNTIYF
TRBV29-1	TRBJ2-1	-	CSVVLSVNEQFF
TRBV15	TRBJ2-7	-	CATSRGSYEQYF
TRBV6-5	TRBJ1-3	-	CASSPGGSGNTIYF
TRBV4-1	TRBJ2-1	-	CASSRNSYNEQFF
TRBV4-1	TRBJ2-5	-	CASRQTSAVGETQYF
TRBV6-5	TRBJ2-7	-	CASSTIRAYEQYF
TRBV7-9	TRBJ1-3	-	CASSYYDLRNTIYF
TRBV5-1	TRBJ1-1	-	CASSFNTGHTEAFF
TRBV4-1	TRBJ1-1	-	CASSQPPTDPMNTEAFF
TRBV9	TRBJ2-5	-	CASSVGPDGRFRNF
TRBV7-9	TRBJ1-2	-	CASSLKVVTPTGGYGYTF
TRBV10-3	TRBJ2-1	-	CAISGVQFPSQGQGIGNEQFF
TRBV15	TRBJ1-1	-	CATSREKGLNTEAFF
TRBV19	TRBJ1-1	-	CASSKGGSTEAFF
TRBV6-5	TRBJ2-1	-	CASSQTPGTEQFF
TRBV28	TRBJ1-2	-	CASSRGLGLGGYTF
TRBV6-1	TRBJ2-7	-	CASSDHEQYF
TRBV19	TRBJ2-1	-	CASSIQGAWNEQFF
TRBV15	TRBJ1-1	-	CATGGGSRATEAFF
TRBV18	TRBJ1-2	-	CASSPLGQGPPVGYGYTF
TRBV30	TRBJ1-5	medium-sized	CAWTPRDRLNQPQHF
TRBV18	TRBJ2-3	-	CASSPGQGPTDTQYF